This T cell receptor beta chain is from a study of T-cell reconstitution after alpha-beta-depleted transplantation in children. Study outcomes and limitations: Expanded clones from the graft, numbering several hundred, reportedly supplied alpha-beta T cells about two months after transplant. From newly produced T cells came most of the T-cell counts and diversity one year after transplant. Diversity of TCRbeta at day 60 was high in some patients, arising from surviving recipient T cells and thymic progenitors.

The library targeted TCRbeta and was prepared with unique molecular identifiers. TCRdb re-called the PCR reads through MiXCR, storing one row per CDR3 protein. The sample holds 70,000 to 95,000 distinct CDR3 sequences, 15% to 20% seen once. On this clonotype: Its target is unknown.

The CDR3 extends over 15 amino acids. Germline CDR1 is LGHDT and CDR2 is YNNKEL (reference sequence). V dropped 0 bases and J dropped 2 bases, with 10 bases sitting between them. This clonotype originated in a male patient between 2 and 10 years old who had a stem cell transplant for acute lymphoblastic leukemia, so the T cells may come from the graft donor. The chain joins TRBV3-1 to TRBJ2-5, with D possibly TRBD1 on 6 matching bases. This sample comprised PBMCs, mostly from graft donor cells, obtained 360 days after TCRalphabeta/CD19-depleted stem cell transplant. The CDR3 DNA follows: TGTGCCAGCAGCCAAGAAGGGACACGTCAAGAGACCCAGTACTTC. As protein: CASSQEGTRQETQYF.